The clone carrying this T cell receptor (beta chain) was seen many times. The antigen remains undetermined. The source of the sample is a study of Graves' ophthalmopathy and Graves' hyperthyroidism. Certain patients were not enrolled. These were patients with other autoimmune diseases, uncontrolled infections, pregnancy or lactation. Symptoms, serum thyroxine and TRAb, thyroid ultrasound, and orbital computed tomography formed the diagnostic basis. Germline CDR1 reads DFQATT; CDR2 reads SNEGSKA (reference sequence). CDR3 length: 13 amino acids. The ends were cut back, 0 bases at V and 6 bases at J, with 11 bases in the middle. Study-level results: The model flagged ophthalmopathy progression at roughly 70% sensitivity and 72.22% specificity.

Researchers took RNA transcripts and amplified TCR beta CDR3 regions from them. RT-PCR with HTBI primers came first, then second-round multiplex PCR. MiXCR, applied by TCRdb to the multiplex PCR reads, yields one record per CDR3 protein. The data show over a million distinct CDR3 sequences, 35% to 45% seen once. The source is an adult man with Graves' hyperthyroidism. Sequenced: peripheral blood or thyroid tissue (not recorded which). The rearrangement links TRBV20-1 to TRBJ1-2; D is undetermined. CDR3 in amino acids: CSARDPGIHGYTF. Written as DNA, the CDR3 is TGCAGTGCTAGAGATCCGGGGATTCATGGCTACACCTTC.